A selection of T cell receptor beta chains follows, all from one sample in a study of fetal regulatory T cell absence and autoimmunity. The method was immunoSEQ multiplex PCR; TCRdb's version includes in-frame clones alone and lacks a portion of them. The data show 95,000 to 100,000 clones, 55% to 75% seen once. The sample consisted of pancreas tissue. All receptors derive from a male donor with IPEX syndrome. The CDR3 runs from the conserved cysteine through the conserved F or W. Each record gives: clone size, J gene, V gene, D gene, CDR3 DNA, CDR3 protein. A D gene is named only where the DNA matches it firmly. Part of the rows lack a size; the others show once, few, many or a class for expanded clones.

. TRBJ2-5 TRBV5-1 . TGCGCCAGCACCATTTTGGGGGGCCCCCGGCTGGAGACCCAGTACTTC CASTILGGPRLETQYF
. TRBJ2-5 TRBV7-2 TRBD1 TGTGCCAGCAGCTTAGAAGGAGGACAGGGGGCGTCCGGGACCCAGTACTTC CASSLEGGQGASGTQYF
. TRBJ1-2 TRBV5-1 . TGCGCCAGCAGCTTGGCCCTGGGTCTCTATGGCTACACCTTC CASSLALGLYGYTF
. TRBJ2-7 TRBV11-3 . TGTGCCAGCAGCTCTCATACTAAAACGTACGAGCAGTACTTC CASSSHTKTYEQYF
. TRBJ1-5 TRBV6-5 TRBD1 TGTGCCAGCAGTCACCGACAGGGTGATCAGCCCCAGCATTTT CASSHRQGDQPQHF
. TRBJ2-5 TRBV5-1 TRBD2 TGCGCCAGCAGCTCCGGACTAGCGGGAGGGCCGGGGGAGACCCAGTACTTC CASSSGLAGGPGETQYF
. TRBJ1-2 TRBV9 . TGTGCCAGCAGCGTAGGAAGGTTCTGGCAGGGAAGCTATGGCTACACCTTC CASSVGRFWQGSYGYTF
few TRBJ1-2 TRBV7-8 . TGTGCCAGCAGCTTACAGCGGGCCTACCCCGCTGATGGCTACACCTTC CASSLQRAYPADGYTF
. TRBJ2-7 TRBV5-1 TRBD2 TGCGCCAGCAGCTCCTGGGGGGGAGGGCCCACCTACGAGCAGTACTTC CASSSWGGGPTYEQYF
. TRBJ2-2 TRBV9 . TGTGCCAGCAGCCCTACACCGGACGGTACCGGGGAGCTGTTTTTT CASSPTPDGTGELFF
. TRBJ1-3 TRBV2 . TGTGCCAGCAGGGCCAGGGTCTCTGGAAACACCATATATTTT CASRARVSGNTIYF
. TRBJ1-6 TRBV6-6 . TGTGCCAGCAGTTATTCGGTGGGGGATTCACCCCTCCACTTT CASSYSVGDSPLHF
. TRBJ2-1 TRBV5-8 TRBD1 TGTGCCAGCCGCCCGACAGGGAACAATGAGCAGTTCTTC CASRPTGNNEQFF
. TRBJ2-5 TRBV25-1 . TGTGCCAGCAGTGAGATGGGTGTGGGCCAAGAGACCCAGTACTTC CASSEMGVGQETQYF
. TRBJ1-2 TRBV2 . TGTGCCAGCAGCCCCAGGACGACCTATGGCTACACCTTC CASSPRTTYGYTF
. TRBJ1-1 TRBV6-6 . TGTGCCAGCAGTTATCAGTTCATGAACACTGAAGCTTTCTTT CASSYQFMNTEAFF
few TRBJ1-2 TRBV9 . TGTGCCAGCAGCGTAGGGCAGTATGGCTACACCTTC CASSVGQYGYTF
. TRBJ1-3 TRBV9 . TGTGCCAGCAGCGGGACAAGTGGAAACACCATATATTTT CASSGTSGNTIYF
. TRBJ2-1 TRBV11-2 TRBD2 TGTGCCAGCAGCTGGGGACTAGCGGGAAACAATGAGCAGTTCTTC CASSWGLAGNNEQFF
. TRBJ2-1 TRBV11-2 TRBD2 TGTGCCAGCAGCTTAGATGGGGAACTAGCGCTCTGGGGGAATGAGCAGTTCTTC CASSLDGELALWGNEQFF
. TRBJ2-7 TRBV10-3 TRBD1 TGTGCCATCGGACAGGGGGCCTACGAGCAGTACTTC CAIGQGAYEQYF
. TRBJ1-2 TRBV25-1 . TGTGCCAGCAGTGAAGAGGGGGGGGAGGGCTATGGCTACACCTTC CASSEEGGEGYGYTF
. TRBJ2-3 TRBV6-6 TRBD2 TGTGCCAGCAGTTACTCGGGTAGCGGGGGGGCAGATACGCAGTATTTT CASSYSGSGGADTQYF
. TRBJ2-7 TRBV23-1 TRBD1 TGCGCCAGCAGTCAACGAGGACAGGGCTACGAGCAGTACTTC CASSQRGQGYEQYF
few TRBJ2-5 TRBV5-1 . TGCGCCAGCAGCTTAGGCGTCTGGGAGACCCAGTACTTC CASSLGVWETQYF
few TRBJ1-2 TRBV15 . TGTGCCACCAGCCTCGGGTCCAACTATGGCTACACCTTC CATSLGSNYGYTF
. TRBJ1-2 TRBV6-1 . TGTGCCAGCCAAGGAACTCGGTATGGCTACACCTTC CASQGTRYGYTF
. TRBJ2-7 TRBV5-6 . TGTGCCAGCAGCCCGGTGGGGAAAGTCGGCGAGCAGTACTTC CASSPVGKVGEQYF
. TRBJ2-7 TRBV5-4 TRBD1 TGTGCCAGCAGCTTGGGAGGGGGCCACTACGAGCAGTACTTC CASSLGGGHYEQYF
few TRBJ2-3 TRBV27 . TGTGCCAGCGGTTGGCTGCCCACAGATACGCAGTATTTT CASGWLPTDTQYF
few TRBJ1-3 TRBV30 . TGTGCCTGGAGTGTAAAGACTGACTCTGGAAACACCATATATTTT CAWSVKTDSGNTIYF
. TRBJ1-3 TRBV7-2 . TGTGCCAGCAGCCCCCGGGGGGGACGACACTCTGGAAACACCATATATTTT CASSPRGGRHSGNTIYF
. TRBJ1-2 TRBV4-1 . TGCGCCAGCAGCCAGTCCGGCGGCTATGGCTACACCTTC CASSQSGGYGYTF
. TRBJ2-5 TRBV2 TRBD2 TGTGCCAGCATAAGGGTCGCGCGGGGGGGCAGTAGAGAGACCCAGTACTTC CASIRVARGGSRETQYF
. TRBJ2-5 TRBV20-1 . TGCAGTGTTAAGACTGGGGCGACCCAGTACTTC CSVKTGATQYF
. TRBJ1-4 TRBV7-6 TRBD1 TGTGCCAGCAGCCTGGGACAGGTTAATGAAAAACTGTTTTTT CASSLGQVNEKLFF
few TRBJ1-1 TRBV7-9 . TGTGCCAGCAGCTTAGCAGGGAACACTGAAGCTTTCTTT CASSLAGNTEAFF
. TRBJ2-2 TRBV20-1 . TGCAGTGCTCCCCTCACCGGGGAGCTGTTTTTT CSAPLTGELFF